This T cell receptor (beta chain) was captured in a study of post-analysis software for immune sequencing data. For the study at large: Progressive-relapsing, secondary progressive and relapsing-remitting multiple sclerosis were among the disease courses included.

Study results and limitations: The study found significantly lower normalized Chao1 diversity in multiple sclerosis patients than in controls. F measure clustering grouped samples strongly by preparation batch.

TCR beta cDNA libraries had unique molecular identifiers. T cells numbering roughly 0.85 to 10 million gave rise to around 460,000 cDNA molecules. TCRdb re-analysed the PCR reads in MiXCR, keeping a single row per CDR3 protein. The sample records roughly 800,000 distinct CDR3 sequences, about 27% being singletons. As for this clonotype: Antigen: not known.

Sequenced: blood. The TCR was taken from a girl aged 5-17 years with multiple sclerosis.

DNA of the CDR3: TGTGCCAGCAGCTTGGGGACGTCCGTGAAGTACGAGCAGTACTTC. It encodes CASSLGTSVKYEQYF. The V and J genes are TRBV11-2 and TRBJ2-7, with D perhaps matching TRBD1 or TRBD2 (5 bases each). The CDR3 sequence is 15 residues long. CDR1 and CDR2 from the germline V gene are SGHAT and FQNNGV. V lost 3 bases to trimming and J lost 4 bases, with 16 bases between them.